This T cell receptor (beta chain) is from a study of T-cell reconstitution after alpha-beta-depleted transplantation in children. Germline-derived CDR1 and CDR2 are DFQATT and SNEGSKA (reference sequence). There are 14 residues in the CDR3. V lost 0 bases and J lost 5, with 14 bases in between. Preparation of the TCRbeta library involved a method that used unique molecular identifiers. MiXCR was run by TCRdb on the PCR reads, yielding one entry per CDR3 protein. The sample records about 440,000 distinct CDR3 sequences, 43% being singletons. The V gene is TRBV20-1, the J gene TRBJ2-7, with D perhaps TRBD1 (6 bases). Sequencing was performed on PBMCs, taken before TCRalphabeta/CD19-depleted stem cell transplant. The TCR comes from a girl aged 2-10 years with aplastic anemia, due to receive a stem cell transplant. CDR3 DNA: TGCAGTGCTAGAGAGAGGCAGGGGATTCACGAGCAGTACTTC. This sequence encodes CSARERQGIHEQYF.